A single sample is the source of the 12 T cell receptor beta chains below, sequenced in a study of beta chain features in type 1 diabetes. The entirety of the isolated RNA underwent reverse transcription, so expressed TCRB transcripts were sequenced. Clones were sequenced by immunoSEQ multiplex PCR, and TCRdb holds only the in-frame ones, with some missing. The data contain roughly 350,000 clones, approximately 11% of them singletons. The specimen sequenced was naive CD4+ T cells from blood. Receptor source: a woman in her twenties or thirties in good health.

The chain carries TRBV9 and TRBJ2-2; D not resolved. From germline, CDR1 is SGDLS and CDR2 YYNGEE. Trimming took off 2 bases at V and 2 bases at J, with 7 bases between the two ends. The CDR3 has 14 amino acids. CDR3: CASSVSTNTGELFF. The DNA of the CDR3 is TGTGCCAGCAGCGTTTCGACAAACACCGGGGAGCTGTTTTTT. The variable domain in full, with the rest retrieved from reference TRBV9 and TRBJ2-2, is DSGVTQTPKHLITATGQRVTLRCSPRSGDLSVYWYQQSLDQGLQFLIQYYNGEERAKGNILERFSAQQFPDLHSELNLSSLELGDSALYFCASSVSTNTGELFFGEGSRLTVL.

This clone turned up a few times. The chain uses TRBV10-3 and TRBJ2-6; 9 bases are a match to TRBD1. Per the germline V gene, CDR1 is ENHRY and CDR2 is SYGVKD. The CDR3 is 15 amino acids. V lost 8 bases, J lost 2 bases, and 4 bases stayed unmatched. In DNA, the CDR3 is TGTGCCATCGGGGACAGGGTCGCTGGGGCCAACGTCCTGACTTTC. Protein product: CAIGDRVAGANVLTF.

This clone was counted a few times. The CDR3 protein is CASSLGGQSNEKLFF. CDR3 DNA sequence: TGTGCCAGCAGCTTGGGTGGGCAGTCGAATGAAAAACTGTTTTTT. This chain joins TRBV5-4 and TRBJ1-4; unclear D gene. Trimming pared 0 bases from V and 5 bases from J, leaving 11 bases between. Per germline, CDR1 SGHNT and CDR2 YYREEE (reference sequence). This CDR3 spans 15 amino acids.

The rearrangement links TRBV6-5 to TRBJ2-7, with D possibly TRBD1 on 6 matching bases. V was trimmed by 6 bases and J by 5 bases, leaving 17 bases between them. Germline CDR1 reads MNHEY; CDR2 reads SVGAGI. The CDR3 runs to 14 residues. The CDR3, as DNA: TGTGCCAGCAGGAACGGGGATTGGGGGCACGAGCAGTACTTC. Its translation: CASRNGDWGHEQYF.

V and J are TRBV7-3 and TRBJ1-1; D is ambiguous. This CDR3 spans 19 amino acids. The ends were cut back, 2 bases at V and 4 bases at J, with 26 bases in the middle. CDR1 is SGHTA and CDR2 is FQGTGA in the germline V gene. CDR3 amino acids: CASSLFGAAIMRTGTEAFF. The CDR3 nucleotides are TGTGCCAGCAGCTTATTCGGCGCCGCCATCATGCGAACGGGCACTGAAGCTTTCTTT.

This clone was seen more than once but under ten times. V is TRBV4-3 and J is TRBJ2-3; D may be TRBD1 (6 bases). The germline CDR1 and CDR2 sequences are LGHNA and YSLEER. V was pared by 3 bases and J by 2 bases, with 12 bases between. This CDR3 has 15 amino acids. The CDR3 DNA follows: TGCGCCAGCAGCCACCGGGACAACCCCACAGATACGCAGTATTTT. Its protein product is CASSHRDNPTDTQYF.

Many counts were recorded for this clone. This sequence joins TRBV30 and TRBJ2-1, with a tentative D call TRBD2 (6 bases). This CDR3 is 13 amino acids long. CDR1 GTSNPN and CDR2 SVGIG come from the germline V gene (reference sequence). V dropped 3 bases and J dropped 7 bases, with 13 bases sitting between them. Written as DNA, the CDR3 is TGTGCCTGGAGGCAACTAGCTCCGAATGAGCAGTTCTTC. The encoded protein is CAWRQLAPNEQFF.

This chain joins TRBV18 and TRBJ2-3, with TRBD2 matching 8 bases. Trimming took 5 bases from V and 2 from J; bases not matched to a gene: 6. The V gene's germline CDR1 is KGHSH and CDR2 LQKENI. CDR3 length equals 15 residues. The CDR3 sequence is CASSLSGSDTDTQYF. In DNA, the CDR3 is TGTGCCAGCTCATTAAGCGGGAGTGACACAGATACGCAGTATTTT.

This chain links TRBV7-9 with TRBJ2-7; TRBD2 matches at 9 bases. The CDR3 consists of 16 residues. CDR1 and CDR2 from the germline V gene are SEHNR and FQNEAQ (reference sequence). Germline trimming cut 4 bases from V and 0 bases from J; bases unmatched to any gene: 7. CDR3 nucleotides: TGTGCCAGCAGCTACATAGCGGGGGCGAGCTCCTACGAGCAGTACTTC. This codes for CASSYIAGASSYEQYF.

There are a few counts of this clone. The rearrangement links TRBV30 to TRBJ1-2; TRBD1 is a possible D gene (6 bases). Trimming stripped 5 bases from V and 7 bases from J, with 23 bases between. The CDR3 consists of 15 residues. The germline V gene encodes CDR1 GTSNPN and CDR2 SVGIG (reference sequence). CDR3 sequence reads: CAWGGPVGEFSGYTF. The DNA for the CDR3 is TGTGCCTGGGGGGGCCCGGTCGGAGAGTTCTCTGGCTACACCTTC.

This clone was counted only a few times. The CDR3 coding sequence is TGTGCCAGCAGACAGTCGGGTAGCGGGATTAGCGAGCAGTACTTC. It translates to CASRQSGSGISEQYF. The chain recombines TRBV27 with TRBJ2-7; 8 nucleotides agree with TRBD2. J lost 6 bases, V lost 6 bases, and 13 bases had no gene match. Germline V gives CDR1 MNHEY, CDR2 SMNVEV (reference sequence). CDR3 length equals 15 residues.

The V and J genes are TRBV5-1 and TRBJ2-1, with 9 bases fitting TRBD2. The CDR3 is made up of 16 amino acids. J lost 0 bases, V lost 4 bases, and 5 bases had no gene match. In germline, CDR1 is SGHRS, CDR2 YFSETQ. In DNA form, the CDR3 reads TGCGCCAGCAGCCCAATACTAGCGGGCTCCTACAATGAGCAGTTCTTC. Its protein is CASSPILAGSYNEQFF.